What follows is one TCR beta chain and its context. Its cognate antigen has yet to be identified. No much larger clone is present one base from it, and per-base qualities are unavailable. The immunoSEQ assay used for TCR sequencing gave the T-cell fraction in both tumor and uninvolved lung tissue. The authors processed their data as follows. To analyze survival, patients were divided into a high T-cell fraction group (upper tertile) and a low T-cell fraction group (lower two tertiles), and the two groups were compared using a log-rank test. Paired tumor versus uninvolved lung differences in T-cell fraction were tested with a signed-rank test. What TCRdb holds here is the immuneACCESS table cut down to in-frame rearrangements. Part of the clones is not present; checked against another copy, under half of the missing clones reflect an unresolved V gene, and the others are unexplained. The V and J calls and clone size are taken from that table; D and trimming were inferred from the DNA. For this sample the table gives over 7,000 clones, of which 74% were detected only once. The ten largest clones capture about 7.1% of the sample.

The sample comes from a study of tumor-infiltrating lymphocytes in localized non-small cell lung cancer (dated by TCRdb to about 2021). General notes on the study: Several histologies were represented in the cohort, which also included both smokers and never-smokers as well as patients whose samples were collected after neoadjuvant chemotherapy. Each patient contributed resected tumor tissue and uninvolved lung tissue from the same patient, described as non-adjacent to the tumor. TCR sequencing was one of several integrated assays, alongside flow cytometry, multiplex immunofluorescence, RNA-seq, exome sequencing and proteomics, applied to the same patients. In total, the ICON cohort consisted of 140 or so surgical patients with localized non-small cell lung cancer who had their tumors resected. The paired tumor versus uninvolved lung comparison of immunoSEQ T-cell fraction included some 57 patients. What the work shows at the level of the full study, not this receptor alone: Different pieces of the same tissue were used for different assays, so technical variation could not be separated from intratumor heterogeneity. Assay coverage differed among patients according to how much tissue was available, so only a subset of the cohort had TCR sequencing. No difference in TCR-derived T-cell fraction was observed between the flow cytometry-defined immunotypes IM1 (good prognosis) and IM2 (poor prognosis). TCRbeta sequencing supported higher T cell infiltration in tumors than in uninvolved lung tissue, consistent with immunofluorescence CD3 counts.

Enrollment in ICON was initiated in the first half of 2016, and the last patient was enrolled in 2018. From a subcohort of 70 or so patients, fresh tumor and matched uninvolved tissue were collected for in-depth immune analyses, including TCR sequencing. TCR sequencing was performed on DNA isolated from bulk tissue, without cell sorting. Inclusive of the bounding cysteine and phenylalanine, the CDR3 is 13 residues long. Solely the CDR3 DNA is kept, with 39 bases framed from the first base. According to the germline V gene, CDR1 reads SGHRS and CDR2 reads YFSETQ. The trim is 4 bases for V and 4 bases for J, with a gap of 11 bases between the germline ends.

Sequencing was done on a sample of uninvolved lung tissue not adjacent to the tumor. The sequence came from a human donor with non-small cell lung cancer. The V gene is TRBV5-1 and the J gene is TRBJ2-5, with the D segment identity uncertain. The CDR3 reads CASSLPGRETQYF. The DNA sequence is TGCGCCAGCAGCCTCCCGGGCCGAGAGACCCAGTACTTC.